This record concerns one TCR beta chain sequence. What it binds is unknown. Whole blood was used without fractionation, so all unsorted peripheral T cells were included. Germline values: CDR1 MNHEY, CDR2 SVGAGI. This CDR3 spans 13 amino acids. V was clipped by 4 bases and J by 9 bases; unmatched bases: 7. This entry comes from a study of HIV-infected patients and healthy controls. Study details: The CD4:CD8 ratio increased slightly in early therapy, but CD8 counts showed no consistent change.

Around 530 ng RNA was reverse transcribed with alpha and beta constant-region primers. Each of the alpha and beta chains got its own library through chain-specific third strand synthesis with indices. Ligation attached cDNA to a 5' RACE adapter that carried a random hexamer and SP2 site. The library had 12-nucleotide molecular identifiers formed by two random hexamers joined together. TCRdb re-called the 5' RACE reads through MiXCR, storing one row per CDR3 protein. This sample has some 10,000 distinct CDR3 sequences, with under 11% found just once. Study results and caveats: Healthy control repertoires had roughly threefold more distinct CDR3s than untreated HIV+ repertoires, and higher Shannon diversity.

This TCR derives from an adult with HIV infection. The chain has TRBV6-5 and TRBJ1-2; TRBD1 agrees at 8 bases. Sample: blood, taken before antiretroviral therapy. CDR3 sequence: CASSLGTGYRYTF. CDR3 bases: TGTGCCAGCAGTTTGGGGACAGGTTATCGCTACACCTTC.